Each of the 22 T cell receptor beta chains below was sequenced from the same sample in a study of response to subunit inactivated influenza vaccine (dated by TCRdb to the late 2010s). The method behind the library was RT-PCR. TCRdb names Illumina HiSeq 2500 as the instrument used. TCRdb trimmed the raw reads at Q25, called clones with MiXCR and kept productive beta chains. Each entry merges the rows of one CDR3 protein and shows their most common DNA and genes. This sample has 200,000 to 300,000 distinct CDR3 sequences in its table, and 9% to 15% of those were observed once. 7.8% of the sample is taken by the ten largest. Source: non-naive T cells sorted from PBMCs, taken roughly 15 days before vaccination. This specimen's cell subset or site label, per the study, means: memory T cell fraction. Receptor source: a man over 45 who received an inactivated influenza vaccine. Donor details come from another sample of the same person, matched by shared clones.

This rearrangement joins TRBV5-4 to TRBJ2-1; D uncertain. Germline loops: CDR1 SGHNT, CDR2 YYREEE (reference sequence). There are 14 residues in the CDR3. The ends were cut back, 3 bases at V and 6 bases at J, with 13 bases in the middle. The CDR3: CASSSGREVNEQFF. CDR3 nucleotides: TGTGCCAGCAGCTCAGGACGCGAGGTCAATGAGCAGTTCTTC. The whole variable domain, remainder taken from reference TRBV5-4 and TRBJ2-1, is ETGVTQSPTHLIKTRGQQVTLRCSSQSGHNTVSWYQQALGQGPQFIFQYYREEENGRGNFPPRFSGLQFPNYSSELNVNALELDDSALYLCASSSGREVNEQFFGPGTRLTVL.

The sample holds a few counts of this clonotype. This chain links TRBV6-2 or TRBV6-3 with TRBJ2-1; TRBD1 aligns across 8 bases. CDR1 and CDR2 from the germline V gene are MNHEY and SVGEGT. This CDR3 is 16 amino acids long. V was clipped by 5 bases and J by 8 bases; unmatched bases: 14. The DNA of the CDR3 is TGTGCCAGCAGTCACCTTTCCTCGACAGGGGTCTATGAGCAGTTCTTC. Its protein is CASSHLSSTGVYEQFF.

The chain joins TRBV2 to TRBJ1-4; D is undetermined. The germline gives CDR1 SNHLY, CDR2 FYNNEI. Between the trimmed V and J ends, which lost 7 bases and 3 bases, there was a span of 12 bases. CDR3 length equals 14 residues. Here the CDR3 reads CASNAIASNEKLFF. CDR3 in DNA: TGTGCCAGCAACGCTATAGCATCTAATGAAAAACTGTTTTTT. The full variable domain, completed using reference TRBV2 and TRBJ1-4, is EPEVTQTPSHQVTQMGQEVILRCVPISNHLYFYWYRQILGQKVEFLVSFYNNEISEKSEIFDDQFSVERPDGSNFTLKIRSTKLEDSAMYFCASNAIASNEKLFFGSGTQLSVL.

This clonotype was counted many times. CDR3 DNA: TGTGCCAGCAGTTATGGACAGATTGAAGCTTTCTTT. Its protein is CASSYGQIEAFF. The V gene is TRBV6-6, the J gene TRBJ1-1; the D gene is possibly TRBD1 (6 bases). The germline CDR1 and CDR2 sequences are MNHNY and SVGAGI (reference sequence). This CDR3 spans 12 amino acids. V lost 3 bases to trimming and J lost 7 bases, with 9 bases between them.

This clonotype has a handful of counts. The CDR3 reads CASSYWGGGLDNTQYF. DNA for the CDR3: TGTGCCAGCAGTTATTGGGGGGGGGGCCTCGACAATACGCAGTATTTT. The chain combines TRBV6-2 or TRBV6-3 with TRBJ2-3, with a tentative D call TRBD2 (7 bases). Trimming cost V 3 bases and J 7 bases, with 20 bases left between them. Germline values: CDR1 MNHEY, CDR2 SVGEGT. This CDR3 spans 16 amino acids.

This clonotype was seen ten or more times. The chain joins TRBV5-6 to TRBJ2-7; no definite D call. V shed 3 bases and J shed 0 bases, with 7 bases lying between them. Germline CDR1 and CDR2: SGHDT and YYEEEE. The CDR3 runs 13 residues. The CDR3 DNA is TGTGCCAGCAGCTCCCCGAGCTCCTACGAGCAGTACTTC. This translates into CASSSPSSYEQYF.

This clonotype was seen a handful of times. This rearrangement joins TRBV11-2 to TRBJ2-5; the D gene is possibly TRBD1 (5 bases). The germline gives CDR1 SGHAT, CDR2 FQNNGV. The CDR3 is made up of 20 amino acids. The V and J ends lost 3 bases and 0 bases respectively, with 26 bases between them. The CDR3 protein is CASSFGNSRAGIPYQETQYF. DNA of the CDR3: TGTGCCAGCAGCTTTGGTAACAGCAGGGCCGGAATACCGTACCAAGAGACCCAGTACTTC. Together with reference TRBV11-2 and TRBJ2-5, the CDR3 gives the full variable domain: EAGVAQSPRYKIIEKRQSVAFWCNPISGHATLYWYQQILGQGPKLLIQFQNNGVVDDSQLPKDRFSAERLKGVDSTLKIQPAKLEDSAVYLCASSFGNSRAGIPYQETQYFGPGTRLLVL.

This clonotype was observed once. The chain links TRBV2 to TRBJ1-1; D gene uncertain. CDR1 is SNHLY and CDR2 is FYNNEI in the germline V gene. The CDR3 consists of 12 residues. Trimming took off 2 bases at V and 3 bases at J, with 4 bases between the two ends. The CDR3 region has the DNA TGTGCCAGCAGTGAATACCACACTGAAGCTTTCTTT. Translated: CASSEYHTEAFF.

This chain links TRBV5-1 with TRBJ2-1; weak D call: TRBD1 (6 bases). Trimming removed 5 bases at V and 4 bases at J, with 13 bases between. Per germline, CDR1 SGHRS and CDR2 YFSETQ. The CDR3 length is 14 residues. Written as DNA, the CDR3 is TGCGCCAGCAGGAAGGGACACGAATACAATGAGCAGTTCTTC. This gives the protein CASRKGHEYNEQFF.

The chain carries TRBV5-1 and TRBJ2-5; 8 nucleotides line up with TRBD1. CDR3 length equals 14 residues. The V segment lost 2 bases and the J segment 6 bases; nucleotides outside the gene matches: 6. The germline gives CDR1 SGHRS, CDR2 YFSETQ. CDR3 sequence (DNA): TGCGCCAGCAGCTTAGACAGGGGCGCTAAGACCCAGTACTTC. This encodes CASSLDRGAKTQYF. The full variable domain, with the rest looked up from reference TRBV5-1 and TRBJ2-5, is KAGVTQTPRYLIKTRGQQVTLSCSPISGHRSVSWYQQTPGQGLQFLFEYFSETQRNKGNFPGRFSGRQFSNSRSEMNVSTLELGDSALYLCASSLDRGAKTQYFGPGTRLLVL.

This clonotype has only a few counts. The V and J genes are TRBV20-1 and TRBJ1-1; D is possibly TRBD1 (6 bases). CDR1 is DFQATT, CDR2 SNEGSKA, per germline (reference sequence). The CDR3 loop spans 14 amino acids. V dropped 6 bases and J dropped 1 base, with 15 bases sitting between them. The CDR3 DNA sequence: TGCAGTGCCCAGGTGGGGGGGCGGAACACTGAAGCTTTCTTT. Protein product: CSAQVGGRNTEAFF.

The rearrangement joins TRBV10-3 to TRBJ2-6, with 7 bases aligning to TRBD1. The CDR3 extends over 19 amino acids. With V trimmed by 6 bases and J by 2 bases, 16 bases remained unmatched. CDR1 and CDR2 from the germline V gene are ENHRY and SYGVKD. CDR3 residues: CAISPAGRTGFTGANVLTF. The CDR3, as DNA: TGTGCCATCAGCCCGGCCGGACGGACAGGATTTACTGGGGCCAACGTCCTGACTTTC.

This clonotype was observed a handful of times. The V call is TRBV4-2, the J call TRBJ2-2, with D unclear. CDR3 size: 16 residues. In germline, CDR1 is LGHNA, CDR2 YNFKEQ. V lost 0 bases and J 2 bases, leaving 10 bases between the germline ends. CDR3 bases: TGTGCCAGCAGCCAAGAGGCGCACCCCAACACCGGGGAGCTGTTTTTT. Amino acid sequence: CASSQEAHPNTGELFF.

The rearrangement joins TRBV12-3 or TRBV12-4 to TRBJ2-1; the match to TRBD2 covers 7 bases. Trimming at V came to 4 bases and at J to 2 bases, leaving 14 bases not matched to a gene. This CDR3 comprises 18 residues. CDR3 nucleotide sequence: TGTGCCAGCAGTTCCGGCCTTTGGGGGGAGGGAGCCTACAATGAGCAGTTCTTC. Encoded protein: CASSSGLWGEGAYNEQFF.

The chain carries TRBV7-2 and TRBJ2-5; D gene unclear. The CDR3 has 13 residues. Germline V gives CDR1 SGHTA, CDR2 FQGNSA. With 5 bases removed from V and 3 bases from J, the gap between germline ends came to 10 bases. The CDR3 reads CASSLHPKETQYF. The CDR3 nucleotides are TGTGCCAGCAGCCTCCACCCAAAAGAGACCCAGTACTTC.

In this sample, this clonotype turned up many times. The V and J genes are TRBV5-1 and TRBJ2-7, with D unresolved. The V end lost 2 bases, the J end lost 1 base, and 7 bases lay between the germline ends. The CDR3 consists of 13 residues. CDR1 is SGHRS and CDR2 is YFSETQ in the germline V gene. For the CDR3, the DNA is TGCGCCAGCAGCTTTACGGTATCCTACGAGCAGTACTTC. It yields the protein CASSFTVSYEQYF.

In its sample, this clonotype was seen a few times. The rearrangement uses TRBV12-3 or TRBV12-4 and TRBJ1-4; 7 bases map to TRBD1. The CDR3 consists of 15 residues. V lost 6 bases to trimming and J lost 2 bases; unmatched junction nucleotides: 6. Here the CDR3 DNA reads TGTGCCAGCAGACAAGGGGGCCGGACTAATGAAAAACTGTTTTTT. Protein: CASRQGGRTNEKLFF.

This clonotype occurred many times. The chain employs TRBV5-1 and TRBJ2-7; TRBD2 agrees at 9 bases. This CDR3 comprises 14 residues. Germline CDR1 and CDR2: SGHRS and YFSETQ. V was pared by 3 bases and J by 0 bases, with 1 base of the junction left unmatched. The CDR3 region has the DNA TGCGCCAGCAGCTCGACTAGCGGCTCCTACGAGCAGTACTTC. Translating gives CASSSTSGSYEQYF.

The chain combines TRBV28 with TRBJ1-2; D not certain. V was shortened by 5 bases and J by 4 bases, with 11 bases between the two germline ends. The length of the CDR3 is 13 residues. CDR1 is MDHEN and CDR2 is SYDVKM in the germline V gene. CDR3: CASSPPWIYGYTF. In DNA, the CDR3 is TGTGCCAGCAGTCCGCCGTGGATCTATGGCTACACCTTC.

The chain joins TRBV7-9 to TRBJ2-7; the D is unclear. V shed 2 bases and J shed 3 bases, with 11 bases lying between them. CDR1 is SEHNR, CDR2 FQNEAQ, per germline (reference sequence). The length of the CDR3 is 14 residues. The CDR3 sequence: CASSLWPDRYEQYF. The CDR3 DNA sequence: TGTGCCAGCAGCTTATGGCCAGATCGCTACGAGCAGTACTTC. The variable domain in full, with the rest retrieved from reference TRBV7-9 and TRBJ2-7, is DTGVSQNPRHKITKRGQNVTFRCDPISEHNRLYWYRQTLGQGPEFLTYFQNEAQLEKSRLLSDRFSAERPKGSFSTLEIQRTEQGDSAMYLCASSLWPDRYEQYFGPGTRLTVT.

This sequence joins TRBV7-2 and TRBJ2-1; D is undetermined. In germline, CDR1 is SGHTA, CDR2 FQGNSA. The V end lost 7 bases, the J end lost 7 bases, and 11 bases lay between the germline ends. The CDR3 covers 12 residues. The CDR3 nucleotides are TGTGCCAGCACCACTGGATTTAATGAGCAGTTCTTC. Translation: CASTTGFNEQFF. Full variable domain (missing parts from reference TRBV7-2 and TRBJ2-1): GAGVSQSPSNKVTEKGKDVELRCDPISGHTALYWYRQSLGQGLEFLIYFQGNSAPDKSGLPSDRFSAERTGGSVSTLTIQRTQQEDSAVYLCASTTGFNEQFFGPGTRLTVL.

This chain uses TRBV6-1 with TRBJ2-7, with 7 bases matching TRBD1. The CDR3 is 16 amino acids. V gave up 4 bases and J gave up 2 bases; unmatched junction bases: 11. Germline CDR1 MNHNS, CDR2 SASEGT. The CDR3: CASSVFLDRRPYEQYF. In DNA form, the CDR3 reads TGTGCCAGCAGTGTTTTCTTGGACAGGCGACCCTACGAGCAGTACTTC.